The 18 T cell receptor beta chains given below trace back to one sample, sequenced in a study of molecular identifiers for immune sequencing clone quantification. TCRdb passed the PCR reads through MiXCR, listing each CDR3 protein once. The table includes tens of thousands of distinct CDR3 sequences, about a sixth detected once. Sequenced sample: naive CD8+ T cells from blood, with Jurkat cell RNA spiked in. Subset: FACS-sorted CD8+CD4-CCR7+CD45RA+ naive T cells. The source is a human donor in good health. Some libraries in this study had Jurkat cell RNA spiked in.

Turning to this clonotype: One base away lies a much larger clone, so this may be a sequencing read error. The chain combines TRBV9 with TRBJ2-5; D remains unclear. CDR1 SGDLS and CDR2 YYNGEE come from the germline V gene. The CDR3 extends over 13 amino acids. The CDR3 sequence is CANSVDDMETQYF. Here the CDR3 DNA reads TGTGCCAACAGCGTAGACGACATGGAGACCCAGTACTTC.

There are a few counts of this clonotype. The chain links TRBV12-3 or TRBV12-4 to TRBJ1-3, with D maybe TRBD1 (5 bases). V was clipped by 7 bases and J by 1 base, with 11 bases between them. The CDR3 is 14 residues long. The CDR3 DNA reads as TGTGCCAGCACCCCGGGGGGTTCTGGAAACACCATATATTTT. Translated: CASTPGGSGNTIYF.

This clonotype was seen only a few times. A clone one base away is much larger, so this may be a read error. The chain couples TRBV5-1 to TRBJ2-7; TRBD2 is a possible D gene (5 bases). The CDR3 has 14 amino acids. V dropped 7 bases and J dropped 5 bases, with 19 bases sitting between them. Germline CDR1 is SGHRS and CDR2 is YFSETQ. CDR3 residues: CASRPWTGVNEQYF. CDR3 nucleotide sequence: TGCGCCAGCCGACCGTGGACCGGGGTCAACGAGCAGTACTTC.

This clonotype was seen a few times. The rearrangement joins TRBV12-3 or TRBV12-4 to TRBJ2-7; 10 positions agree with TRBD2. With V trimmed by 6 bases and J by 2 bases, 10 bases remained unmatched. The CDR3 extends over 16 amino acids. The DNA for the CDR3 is TGTGCCAGCAGCTATGGACTAGCGGTCCATACCTACGAGCAGTACTTC. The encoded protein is CASSYGLAVHTYEQYF.

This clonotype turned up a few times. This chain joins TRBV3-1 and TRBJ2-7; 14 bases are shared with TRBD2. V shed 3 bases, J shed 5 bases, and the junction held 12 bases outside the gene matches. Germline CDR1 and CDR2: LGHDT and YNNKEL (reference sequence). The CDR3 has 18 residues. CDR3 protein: CASSHPTGLAGGQDEQYF. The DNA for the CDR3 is TGTGCCAGCAGCCACCCGACCGGACTAGCGGGAGGTCAGGACGAGCAGTACTTC.

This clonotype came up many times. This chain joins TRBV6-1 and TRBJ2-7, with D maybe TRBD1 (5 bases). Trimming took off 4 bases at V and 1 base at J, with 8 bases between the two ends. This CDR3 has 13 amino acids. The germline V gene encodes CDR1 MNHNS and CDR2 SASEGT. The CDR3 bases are TGTGCCAGCAGTGCCAGGGAATCCTACGAGCAGTACTTC. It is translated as CASSARESYEQYF.

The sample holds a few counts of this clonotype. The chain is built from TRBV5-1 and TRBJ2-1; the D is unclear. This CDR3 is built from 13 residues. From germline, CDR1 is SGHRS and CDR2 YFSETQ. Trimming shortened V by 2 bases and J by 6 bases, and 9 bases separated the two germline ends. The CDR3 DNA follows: TGCGCCAGCAGCTTAGACGTTCCCAATGAGCAGTTCTTC. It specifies CASSLDVPNEQFF.

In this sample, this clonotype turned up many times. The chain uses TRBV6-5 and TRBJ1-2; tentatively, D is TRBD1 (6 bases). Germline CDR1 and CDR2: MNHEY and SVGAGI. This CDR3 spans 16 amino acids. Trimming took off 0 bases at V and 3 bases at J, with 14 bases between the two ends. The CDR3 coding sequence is TGTGCCAGCAGTTACTCGGCAGGGGAGCAGTACTATGGCTACACCTTC. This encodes CASSYSAGEQYYGYTF.

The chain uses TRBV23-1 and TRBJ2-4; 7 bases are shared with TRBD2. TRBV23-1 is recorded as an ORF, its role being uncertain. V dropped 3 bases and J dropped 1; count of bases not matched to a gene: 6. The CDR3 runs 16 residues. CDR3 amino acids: CASSQGGFQAKNIQYF. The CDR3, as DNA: TGCGCCAGCAGTCAGGGGGGGTTCCAGGCCAAAAACATTCAGTACTTC.

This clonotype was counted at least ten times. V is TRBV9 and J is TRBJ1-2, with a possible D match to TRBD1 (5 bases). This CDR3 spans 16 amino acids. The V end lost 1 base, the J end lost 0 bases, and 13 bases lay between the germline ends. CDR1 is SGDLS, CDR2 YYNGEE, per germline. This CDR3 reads CASSVTRRGPNYGYTF. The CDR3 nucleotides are TGTGCCAGCAGCGTAACGCGCCGGGGCCCTAACTATGGCTACACCTTC.

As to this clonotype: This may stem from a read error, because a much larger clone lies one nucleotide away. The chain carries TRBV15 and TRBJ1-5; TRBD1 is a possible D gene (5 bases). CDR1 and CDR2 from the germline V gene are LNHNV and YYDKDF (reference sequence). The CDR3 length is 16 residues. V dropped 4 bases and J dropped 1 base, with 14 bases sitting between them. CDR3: CATSKGRGASNQPQHF. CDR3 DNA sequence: TGTGCCACCAGCAAGGGAAGGGGCGCAAGCAATCAGCCCCAGCATTTT.

DNA of the CDR3: TGCAGCGTTGAAGAGTCCAGTCTAGTTGTGCAGTTCTTC. This encodes CSVEESSLVVQFF. The chain has TRBV29-1 and TRBJ2-1; no definite D call. Trimming took 0 bases from V and 12 from J, leaving 15 bases between them. Germline loops: CDR1 SQVTM, CDR2 ANQGSEA. The CDR3 runs 13 residues.

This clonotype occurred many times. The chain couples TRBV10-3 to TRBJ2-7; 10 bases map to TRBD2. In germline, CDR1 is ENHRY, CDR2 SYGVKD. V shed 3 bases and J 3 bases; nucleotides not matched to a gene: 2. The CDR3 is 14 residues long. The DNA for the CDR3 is TGTGCCATCAGTGACTCTAGCGGGAGCTACGAGCAGTACTTC. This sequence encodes CAISDSSGSYEQYF.

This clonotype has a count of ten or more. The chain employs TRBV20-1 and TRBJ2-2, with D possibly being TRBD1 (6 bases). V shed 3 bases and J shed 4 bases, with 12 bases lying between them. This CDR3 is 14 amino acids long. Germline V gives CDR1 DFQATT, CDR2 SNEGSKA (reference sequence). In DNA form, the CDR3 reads TGCAGTGCTAGCCCAGGGGATGGCACCGGGGAGCTGTTTTTT. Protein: CSASPGDGTGELFF.

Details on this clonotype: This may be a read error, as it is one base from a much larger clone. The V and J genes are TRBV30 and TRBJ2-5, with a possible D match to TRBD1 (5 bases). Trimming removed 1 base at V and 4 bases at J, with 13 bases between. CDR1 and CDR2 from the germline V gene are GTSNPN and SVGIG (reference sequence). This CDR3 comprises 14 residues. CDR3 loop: CAWSEGWGRETQYF. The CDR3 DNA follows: TGTGCCTGGAGTGAGGGTTGGGGCCGAGAGACCCAGTACTTC.

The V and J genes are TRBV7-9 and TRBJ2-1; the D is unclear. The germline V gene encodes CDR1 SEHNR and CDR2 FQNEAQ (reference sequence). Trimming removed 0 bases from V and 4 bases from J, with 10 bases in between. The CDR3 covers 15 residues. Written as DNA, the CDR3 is TGTGCCAGCAGCTTAGCTTCGCGGCAGTACAATGAGCAGTTCTTC. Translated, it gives CASSLASRQYNEQFF.

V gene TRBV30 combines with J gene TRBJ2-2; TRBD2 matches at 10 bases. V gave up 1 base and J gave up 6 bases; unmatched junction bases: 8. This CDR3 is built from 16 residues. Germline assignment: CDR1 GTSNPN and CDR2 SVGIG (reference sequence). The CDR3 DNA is TGTGCCTGGAGTGGGAGTAGCGGGAGGAGGCCCGGGGAGCTGTTTTTT. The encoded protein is CAWSGSSGRRPGELFF. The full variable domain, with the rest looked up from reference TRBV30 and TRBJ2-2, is SQTIHQWPATLVQPVGSPLSLECTVEGTSNPNLYWYRQAAGRGLQLLFYSVGIGQISSEVPQNLSASRPQDRQFILSSKKLLLSDSGFYLCAWSGSSGRRPGELFFGEGSRLTVL.

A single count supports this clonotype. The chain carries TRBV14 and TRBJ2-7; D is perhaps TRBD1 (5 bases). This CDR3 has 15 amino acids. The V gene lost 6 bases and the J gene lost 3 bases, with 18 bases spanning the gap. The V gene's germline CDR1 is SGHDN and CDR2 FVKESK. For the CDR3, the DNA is TGTGCCAGCAGGCAAACGGACACCCCCATCTACGAGCAGTACTTC. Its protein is CASRQTDTPIYEQYF. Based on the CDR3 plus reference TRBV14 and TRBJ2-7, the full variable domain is EAGVTQFPSHSVIEKGQTVTLRCDPISGHDNLYWYRRVMGKEIKFLLHFVKESKQDESGMPNNRFLAERTGGTYSTLKVQPAELEDSGVYFCASRQTDTPIYEQYFGPGTRLTVT.